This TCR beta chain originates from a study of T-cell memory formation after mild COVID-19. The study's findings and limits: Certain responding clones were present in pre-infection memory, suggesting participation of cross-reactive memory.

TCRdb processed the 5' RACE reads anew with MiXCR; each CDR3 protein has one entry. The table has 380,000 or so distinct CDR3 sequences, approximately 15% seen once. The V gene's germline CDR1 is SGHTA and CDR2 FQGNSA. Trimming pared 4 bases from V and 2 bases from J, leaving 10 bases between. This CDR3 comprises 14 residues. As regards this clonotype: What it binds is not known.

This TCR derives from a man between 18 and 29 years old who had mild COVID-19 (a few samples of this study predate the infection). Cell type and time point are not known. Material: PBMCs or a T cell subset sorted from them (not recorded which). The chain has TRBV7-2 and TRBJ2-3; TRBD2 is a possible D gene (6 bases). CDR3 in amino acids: CASSSRGTTDTQYF. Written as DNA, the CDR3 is TGTGCCAGCAGCTCCCGGGGGACCACAGATACGCAGTATTTT.